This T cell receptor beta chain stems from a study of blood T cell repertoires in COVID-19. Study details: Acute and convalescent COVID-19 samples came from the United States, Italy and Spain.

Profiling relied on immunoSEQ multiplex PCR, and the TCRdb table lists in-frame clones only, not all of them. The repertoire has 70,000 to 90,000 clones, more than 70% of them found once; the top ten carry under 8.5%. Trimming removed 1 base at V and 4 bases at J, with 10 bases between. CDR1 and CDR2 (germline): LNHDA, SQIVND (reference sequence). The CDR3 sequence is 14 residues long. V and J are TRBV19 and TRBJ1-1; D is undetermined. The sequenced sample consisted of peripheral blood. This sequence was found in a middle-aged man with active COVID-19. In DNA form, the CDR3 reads TGTGCCAGTAGTATAGCCGGGGTATCCACTGAAGCTTTCTTT. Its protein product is CASSIAGVSTEAFF.